The clone carrying this T cell receptor beta chain has only one observation. The antigen is unknown. Indicated treatment: oral pan-JAK inhibitor, 5-10 mg twice daily. Lesional scalp tissue (obtained by punch biopsy) and peripheral blood were collected from alopecia areata patients. Germline V lookup: CDR1 SEHNR, CDR2 FQNEAQ (reference sequence). The CDR3 is 15 residues long. V was pared by 5 bases and J by 3 bases, with 16 bases between. The data were obtained in a study of CD8+ T cells in alopecia areata. Study conclusions and caveats: The study found that many expanded lesional clones persisted in scalp and blood during tofacitinib. Compared with mice, patients displayed less clear TCR sharing, possibly for HLA-related reasons. One nonresponder leaves baseline CD8+ expansion's link to response uncertain.

RNA extraction and reverse transcription yielded cDNA as sequencing template. Sequenced by immunoSEQ multiplex PCR; TCRdb stores in-frame clones only, minus some. Of 90,000 to 150,000 clones listed, about half are singletons. Sequenced here: CD4+ T cells sorted from blood, sampled at week 4, from a patient treated with tofacitinib. The chain has TRBV7-9 and TRBJ1-2, with D uncertain. The origin of this receptor is a human donor with alopecia areata. CDR3 DNA: TGTGCCAGCAGCCCCGTAGAGGGAAGACACTATGGCTACACCTTC. It codes for CASSPVEGRHYGYTF.